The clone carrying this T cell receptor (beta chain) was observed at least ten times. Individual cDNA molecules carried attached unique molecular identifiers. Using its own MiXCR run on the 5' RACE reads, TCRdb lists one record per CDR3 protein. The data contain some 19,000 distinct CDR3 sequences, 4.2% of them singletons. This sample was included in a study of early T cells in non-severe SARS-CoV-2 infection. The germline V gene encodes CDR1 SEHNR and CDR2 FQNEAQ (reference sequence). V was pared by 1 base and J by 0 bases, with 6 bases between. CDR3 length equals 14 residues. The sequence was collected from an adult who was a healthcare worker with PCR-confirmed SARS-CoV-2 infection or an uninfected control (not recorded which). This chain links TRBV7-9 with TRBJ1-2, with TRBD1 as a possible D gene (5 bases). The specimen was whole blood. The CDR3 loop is CASSLEGTNYGYTF. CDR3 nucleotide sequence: TGTGCCAGCAGCTTAGAGGGGACTAACTATGGCTACACCTTC.